The 31 T cell receptor beta chains below all came from one sample that was sequenced in a study of post-analysis software for immune sequencing data. Study-wide results and limits: Roughly 5 TRBV segments occurring more often in patients than controls included TRBV5-6, TRBV5-1 and TRBV20-1.

Prepared libraries of TCR beta cDNA carried unique molecular identifiers. One entry per CDR3 protein results from TCRdb running MiXCR on the PCR reads. The sample includes a few hundred thousand distinct CDR3 sequences, 30% to 45% of them seen just once. No antigen has been assigned to these receptors. The source material was blood. The receptors stem from a girl between 5 and 17 years old with multiple sclerosis.

Comments on this clonotype: It may be a read error: a sequence one base away is much more abundant. The chain employs TRBV6-5 and TRBJ1-1, with D maybe TRBD1 (6 bases). Germline CDR1 is MNHEY and CDR2 is SVGAGI. This CDR3 contains 14 residues. CDR3 DNA sequence: TGTGCCAGCAGTCCTAAACAGGGACGTGATGAAGCTTGCTTT. It codes for CASSPKQGRDEACF.

As regards this clonotype: A much larger clonotype is one base distant, so this may be a read error. It is likely a read error, because the conserved phenylalanine at the end of the CDR3 is missing. The V gene is TRBV20-1, the J gene TRBJ2-1; no clear D. This CDR3 has 9 amino acids. The V and J ends lost 5 bases and 8 bases respectively, with 4 bases between them. From germline, CDR1 is DFQATT and CDR2 SNEGSKA (reference sequence). CDR3 in DNA: TGCAGTGCTCCTCATGAGCAGTTCCTC. Translating gives CSAPHEQFL.

This sequence joins TRBV29-1 and TRBJ2-3; 7 nucleotides agree with TRBD2. The V segment lost 3 bases and the J segment 5 bases; nucleotides outside the gene matches: 5. The CDR3 spans 13 residues. Germline V lookup: CDR1 SQVTM, CDR2 ANQGSEA. The CDR3 spells CSVDGLAVDTQYF. Written as DNA, the CDR3 is TGCAGCGTTGATGGCCTAGCGGTAGATACGCAGTATTTT.

This clonotype was seen repeatedly, ten times or more. This chain uses TRBV3-1 with TRBJ2-1; the D gene is possibly TRBD1 (5 bases). Trimming cost V 3 bases and J 5 bases, with 5 bases left between them. Germline V gene lookup returns CDR1 LGHDT and CDR2 YNNKEL (reference sequence). The CDR3 covers 12 residues. For the CDR3, the DNA is TGTGCCAGCAGCCAGGGGCACAATGAGCAGTTCTTC. Its protein product is CASSQGHNEQFF.

A word on this clonotype: With a much larger clone just one base away, this may be a read error. The chain combines TRBV20-1 with TRBJ2-3; possibly TRBD2 for D (5 bases). The CDR3 has 12 residues. Germline CDR1 DFQATT, CDR2 SNEGSKA (reference sequence). The CDR3 DNA reads TGCAGGGCCCGGACGGGGATAGATACGCAGTATTTT. Protein product: CRARTGIDTQYF.

CDR3 loop: CASSLLWTGNTGELFF. The CDR3 coding sequence is TGTGCCAGCAGCCTACTCTGGACCGGTAACACCGGGGAGCTGTTTTTT. The V and J genes are TRBV12-3 or TRBV12-4 and TRBJ2-2, with D uncertain. The CDR3 is made up of 16 amino acids. Trimming removed 6 bases at V and 2 bases at J, with 16 bases between.

Of note for this clonotype: One base away lies a much larger clone, so this may be a sequencing read error. The DNA of the CDR3 is TGCAGTGCTAGAGTCGACAGCGGGAATTCACCCCTCCACTTT. It specifies CSARVDSGNSPLHF. V usage is TRBV20-1 and J usage is TRBJ1-6; the D gene is possibly TRBD1 (5 bases). V gave up 1 base and J gave up 7 bases, with 11 bases separating them. In germline, CDR1 is DFQATT, CDR2 SNEGSKA (reference sequence). This CDR3 has 14 residues.

CDR3 amino acids: CASSPREGGRMNTEAFF. DNA of the CDR3: TGTGCCAGCAGTCCCAGGGAGGGGGGGCGGATGAACACTGAAGCTTTCTTT. The rearrangement links TRBV12-3 or TRBV12-4 to TRBJ1-1, with D perhaps TRBD1 (6 bases). The CDR3 consists of 17 residues. The V and J ends lost 5 bases and 0 bases respectively, with 19 bases between them.

This chain links TRBV30 with TRBJ2-1, with TRBD2 matching 14 bases. Gene TRBJ2-7 matches the end of the DNA better, so the J call may be wrong. This CDR3 region has 17 residues. CDR1 is GTSNPN, CDR2 SVGIG, per germline (reference sequence). The CDR3 coding sequence is TGTGCCTGGAGGGGGGGGACTAGCGGGAGCTCCTACAATGAGCAGTACTTC. This translates into CAWRGGTSGSSYNEQYF.

The chain employs TRBV18 and TRBJ2-1; TRBD2 agrees at 7 bases. V gave up 3 bases and J gave up 7 bases; unmatched junction bases: 15. The V gene's germline CDR1 is KGHSH and CDR2 LQKENI. CDR3 length equals 17 residues. CDR3 sequence reads: CASSPSETSKRGNEQFF. As DNA, the CDR3 is TGTGCCAGCTCACCCTCTGAGACTAGCAAAAGAGGGAATGAGCAGTTCTTC.

The chain couples TRBV5-1 to TRBJ2-3; 14 bases fit TRBD2. From germline, CDR1 is SGHRS and CDR2 YFSETQ. With 4 bases clipped from V and 2 bases from J, the junction kept 9 bases outside the gene matches. The CDR3 sequence is 18 residues long. The CDR3 protein is CASSGGLAGVTLTDTQYF. DNA of the CDR3: TGCGCCAGCAGCGGGGGACTAGCGGGAGTTACCCTCACAGATACGCAGTATTTT.

This chain uses TRBV6-1 with TRBJ2-3; 10 positions match TRBD2. The V segment lost 8 bases and the J segment 1 base; nucleotides outside the gene matches: 9. This CDR3 has 16 amino acids. Germline V lookup: CDR1 MNHNS, CDR2 SASEGT. As DNA, the CDR3 is TGTGCCAGCGGTGCTAGCGGGAGTTTTCGCACAGATACGCAGTATTTT. This codes for CASGASGSFRTDTQYF.

The chain carries TRBV6-5 and TRBJ2-1; TRBD2 aligns across 9 bases. After removal of 4 bases from V and 0 bases from J, the junction contained 13 bases not matched to a gene. Germline V CDR1 and CDR2: MNHEY, SVGAGI. The CDR3 runs 19 residues. In nucleotides, the CDR3 is TGTGCCAGCAGTTCCGAACCTTCTATTAGCGGGAGCTCCTACAATGAGCAGTTCTTC. It is translated as CASSSEPSISGSSYNEQFF.

This clonotype was counted at least ten times. The chain couples TRBV7-2 to TRBJ1-2; D is unclear. This CDR3 spans 12 amino acids. V was trimmed by 5 bases and J by 5 bases, leaving 9 bases between them. Germline V gene sequence: CDR1 SGHTA, CDR2 FQGNSA. The chain's CDR3 is CASSMPMYGYTF. Here the CDR3 DNA reads TGTGCCAGCAGCATGCCGATGTATGGCTACACCTTC.

The table lists this clonotype with many counts. This CDR3 is CASSPSGLAGETQYF. The CDR3 nucleotides are TGTGCCAGCAGTCCCTCAGGACTAGCGGGAGAGACCCAGTACTTC. This sequence joins TRBV28 and TRBJ2-5, with 11 nucleotides matching TRBD2. The CDR3 has 15 residues. Per germline, CDR1 MDHEN and CDR2 SYDVKM. The V gene end was trimmed by 5 bases and the J gene end by 4 bases; junction bases not matched to a gene: 6.

A remark on this clonotype: This could be a read error, since a much larger clone is one nucleotide away. The chain joins TRBV5-1 to TRBJ1-2; tentatively, D is TRBD1 (6 bases). The V and J ends lost 4 bases and 8 bases respectively, with 18 bases between them. The CDR3 loop spans 14 amino acids. Germline values: CDR1 SGHRS, CDR2 YFSETQ. The DNA of the CDR3 is TGCGCCAGCAGCCCAAGGACAGTGGGCTGGGGCTACACCTTC. This translates into CASSPRTVGWGYTF.

V and J are TRBV6-1 and TRBJ2-1; 8 bases are a match to TRBD1. CDR3 length: 18 residues. Trimming cost V 5 bases and J 6 bases; bases outside gene matches: 18. CDR1 and CDR2 from the germline V gene are MNHNS and SASEGT. CDR3 in amino acids: CASSTPPRGRGLVNEQFF. The CDR3 DNA is TGTGCCAGCAGTACACCTCCCCGGGGCAGGGGGCTGGTCAATGAGCAGTTCTTC.

The chain joins TRBV5-1 to TRBJ1-6, with TRBD1 identical over 10 bases. This CDR3 has 15 amino acids. With 3 bases clipped from V and 7 bases from J, the junction kept 4 bases outside the gene matches. The germline V gene encodes CDR1 SGHRS and CDR2 YFSETQ. For the CDR3, the DNA is TGCGCCAGCAGCTCGGGGGACAGGGGAAATTCACCCCTCCACTTT. Protein product: CASSSGDRGNSPLHF.

As DNA, the CDR3 is TGTGCCAGCAGCGCAGGACAGGGACGGGTCACTGAAGCTTTCTTT. The encoded protein is CASSAGQGRVTEAFF. J is TRBJ1-1 and V is TRBV7-9; 8 bases are a match to TRBD1. From germline, CDR1 is SEHNR and CDR2 FQNEAQ (reference sequence). V lost 5 bases to trimming and J lost 4 bases; unmatched junction nucleotides: 9. The CDR3 is 15 residues long.

The chain couples TRBV20-1 to TRBJ2-2; the D is unclear. Trimming stripped 3 bases from V and 4 bases from J, with 9 bases between. The germline V gene has CDR1 DFQATT and CDR2 SNEGSKA (reference sequence). This CDR3 comprises 13 residues. This CDR3 reads CSARRRLTGELFF. In DNA form, the CDR3 reads TGCAGTGCTAGGCGGAGACTCACCGGGGAGCTGTTTTTT.

In this sample, this clonotype turned up many times. This rearrangement joins TRBV20-1 to TRBJ2-7, with a weak D call TRBD2 (6 bases). The CDR3 has 11 residues. Germline V gene lookup returns CDR1 DFQATT and CDR2 SNEGSKA (reference sequence). The CDR3, as DNA: TGCGCAGCCTCTGGGGACTCCGAGCAGTACTTC. It is translated as CAASGDSEQYF.

This clonotype came up a few times. The chain links TRBV5-1 to TRBJ2-3, with D possibly matching TRBD2 (5 bases). The CDR3 contains 14 residues. V was cut by 8 bases and J by 2 bases, with 15 bases left in between. CDR1 is SGHRS and CDR2 is YFSETQ in the germline V gene. The DNA for the CDR3 is TGCGCCAGTGGGGAGACATCACCCACAGATACGCAGTATTTT. Its protein product is CASGETSPTDTQYF.

V usage is TRBV20-1 and J usage is TRBJ1-2; no clear D gene. V dropped 1 base and J dropped 8 bases, with 8 bases sitting between them. The CDR3 totals 11 residues. Germline assignment: CDR1 DFQATT and CDR2 SNEGSKA (reference sequence). The CDR3 protein is CSARGAWGYTF. The CDR3 bases are TGCAGTGCTAGAGGGGCGTGGGGCTACACCTTC.

This clonotype was counted at least ten times. This chain uses TRBV7-2 with TRBJ2-5, with TRBD2 as a possible D gene (5 bases). The CDR3 sequence is 15 residues long. Trimming took off 1 base at V and 5 bases at J, with 14 bases between the two ends. CDR1 and CDR2 from the germline V gene are SGHTA and FQGNSA. The CDR3 spells CASSLGDYRGETQYF. In DNA form, the CDR3 reads TGTGCCAGCAGCTTAGGTGACTACCGCGGGGAGACCCAGTACTTC.

This clonotype appeared many times. The chain is built from TRBV5-1 and TRBJ1-2, with D unclear. This CDR3 comprises 13 residues. Germline-derived CDR1 and CDR2 are SGHRS and YFSETQ. V shed 2 bases and J shed 2 bases, with 7 bases lying between them. The CDR3 DNA follows: TGCGCCAGCAGCTTCACAGAGAACTATGGCTACACCTTC. It translates to CASSFTENYGYTF. Full variable domain (remainder filled in from reference TRBV5-1 and TRBJ1-2): KAGVTQTPRYLIKTRGQQVTLSCSPISGHRSVSWYQQTPGQGLQFLFEYFSETQRNKGNFPGRFSGRQFSNSRSEMNVSTLELGDSALYLCASSFTENYGYTFGSGTRLTVV.

This clonotype was seen a single time. A single base separates this from a much larger clone, so it may be a read error. The genes are TRBV20-1 and TRBJ1-2; a weak D match, TRBD1 (5 bases). The V gene's germline CDR1 is DFQATT and CDR2 SNEGSKA (reference sequence). V was pared by 6 bases and J by 8 bases, with 16 bases between. The CDR3 spans 12 residues. In nucleotides, the CDR3 is TGCAGTGCCGCGCAGCGAGGGGACGGCTACACCTTC. This gives the protein CSAAQRGDGYTF.

Regarding this clonotype: A much more abundant neighbour one base away suggests this may be a read error. The CDR3 region is CASSPATSGRSQYF. Written as DNA, the CDR3 is TGTGCCAGCAGCCCCGCGACTAGCGGGAGGTCGCAGTACTTC. The rearrangement uses TRBV7-2 and TRBJ2-5, with TRBD2 matching 13 bases. In germline, CDR1 is SGHTA, CDR2 FQGNSA. This CDR3 comprises 14 residues. V trimming: 5 bases; J trimming: 11 bases; junction bases outside the gene matches: 8. Combining the CDR3 with reference TRBV7-2 and TRBJ2-5 gives the whole variable domain GAGVSQSPSNKVTEKGKDVELRCDPISGHTALYWYRQSLGQGLEFLIYFQGNSAPDKSGLPSDRFSAERTGGSVSTLTIQRTQQEDSAVYLCASSPATSGRSQYFGPGTRLLVL.

As concerns this clonotype: It may be a read error: a sequence one base away is much more abundant. This chain links TRBV7-2 with TRBJ2-1, with TRBD2 matching 11 bases. The CDR3 loop spans 16 amino acids. The J segment lost 0 bases and the V segment lost 4 bases, leaving 2 bases of the junction unmatched. In germline, CDR1 is SGHTA, CDR2 FQGNSA. The CDR3 sequence: CASSSTSGISYNEQFF. CDR3 nucleotides: TGTGCCAGCAGCTCGACTAGCGGGATCTCCTACAATGAGCAGTTCTTC.

A note on this clonotype: This may be a read error, as it is one base from a much larger clone. V usage is TRBV24-1 and J usage is TRBJ2-7; D call uncertain. This CDR3 region has 13 residues. V shed 11 bases and J shed 7 bases, with 20 bases lying between them. Germline CDR1 KGHDR, CDR2 SFDVKD. Here the CDR3 DNA reads TGTGCCAGTAGGACCAGTACGGGCAATGAGCAGTACTTC. Translation: CASRTSTGNEQYF.

This clonotype was seen many times. The CDR3 DNA reads as TGCAGTGCTAGAGGGTGGGGACTAGCGGGAGAGCAGTTCTTC. Protein product: CSARGWGLAGEQFF. The chain recombines TRBV20-1 with TRBJ2-1; 13 positions match TRBD2. Unmatched junction bases numbered 4, after V lost 1 base and J lost 10 bases. Germline-derived CDR1 and CDR2 are DFQATT and SNEGSKA (reference sequence). The CDR3 sequence is 14 residues long.

This rearrangement joins TRBV20-1 to TRBJ2-7; 7 nucleotides align to TRBD2. CDR1 is DFQATT and CDR2 is SNEGSKA in the germline V gene (reference sequence). The trim removed 0 bases at V and 0 bases at J, leaving 5 bases unmatched. There are 15 residues in the CDR3. The CDR3 region is CSARDGRESSYEQYF. The CDR3, as DNA: TGCAGTGCTAGAGATGGGCGGGAGTCCTCCTACGAGCAGTACTTC.